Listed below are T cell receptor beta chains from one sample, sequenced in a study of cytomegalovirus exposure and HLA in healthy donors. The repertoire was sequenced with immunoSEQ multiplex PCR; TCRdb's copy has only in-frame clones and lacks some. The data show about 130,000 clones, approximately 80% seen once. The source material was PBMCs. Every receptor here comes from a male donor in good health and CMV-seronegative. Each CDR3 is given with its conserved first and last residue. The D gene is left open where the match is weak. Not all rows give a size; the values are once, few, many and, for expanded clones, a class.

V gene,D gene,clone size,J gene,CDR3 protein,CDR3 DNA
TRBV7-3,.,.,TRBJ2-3,CASSLGGRWTDTQYF,TGTGCCAGCAGCTTAGGAGGGAGGTGGACAGATACGCAGTATTTT
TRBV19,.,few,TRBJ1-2,CASSRLNGGYGYTF,TGTGCCAGTAGTAGGTTGAACGGGGGCTATGGCTACACCTTC
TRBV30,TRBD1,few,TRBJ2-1,CAWTLGGQGKNEQFF,TGTGCCTGGACACTCGGGGGACAGGGAAAGAATGAGCAGTTCTTC
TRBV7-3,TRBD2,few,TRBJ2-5,CASSVYGGAYETQYF,TGTGCCAGCAGCGTCTACGGGGGGGCCTATGAGACCCAGTACTTC
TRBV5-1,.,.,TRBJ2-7,CASSTTGNSYEQYF,TGCGCCAGCAGCACCACAGGGAATTCCTACGAGCAGTACTTC
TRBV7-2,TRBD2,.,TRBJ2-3,CASSSPLTSGSGDTQYF,TGTGCCAGCAGCTCACCCCTAACTAGCGGGAGTGGCGATACGCAGTATTTT
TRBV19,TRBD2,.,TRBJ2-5,CASSSGRLEETQYF,TGTGCCAGTAGTAGCGGGAGGCTCGAGGAGACCCAGTACTTC
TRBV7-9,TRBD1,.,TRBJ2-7,CASSTGQGAYEQYF,TGTGCCAGCAGCACCGGACAGGGGGCCTACGAGCAGTACTTC
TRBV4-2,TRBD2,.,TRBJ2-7,CASSHLSGRAIYEQYF,TGTGCCAGCAGCCACCTGAGCGGGAGGGCCATTTACGAGCAGTACTTC
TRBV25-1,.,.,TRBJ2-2,CASSVWGETGELFF,TGTGCCAGCAGTGTTTGGGGGGAGACCGGGGAGCTGTTTTTT
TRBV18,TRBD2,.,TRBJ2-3,CASSPLAGSDTQYF,TGTGCCAGCTCACCGCTAGCGGGGTCAGATACGCAGTATTTT
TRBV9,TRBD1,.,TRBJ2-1,CASSSRTGVWSEQFF,TGTGCCAGCAGCTCACGGACAGGGGTTTGGTCTGAGCAGTTCTTC
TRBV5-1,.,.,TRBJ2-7,CAGSLEQGFYYEQYF,TGCGCCGGCAGCTTGGAGCAGGGATTTTACTACGAGCAGTACTTC
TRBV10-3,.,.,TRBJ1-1,CAIKDSGGPNTEAFF,TGTGCCATCAAAGATTCGGGGGGCCCCAACACTGAAGCTTTCTTT
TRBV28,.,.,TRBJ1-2,CASLARGNGYTF,TGTGCCAGCTTGGCACGGGGGAATGGCTACACCTTC
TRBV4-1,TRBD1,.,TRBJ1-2,CASSQDATGGIYGYTF,TGCGCCAGCAGCCAAGACGCCACAGGGGGCATCTATGGCTACACCTTC
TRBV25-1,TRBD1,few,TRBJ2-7,CAYETGGNEQYF,TGTGCCTACGAGACAGGGGGCAACGAGCAGTACTTC
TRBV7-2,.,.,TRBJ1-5,CASSLGLISNQPQHF,TGTGCCAGCAGCCTCGGACTGATTAGCAATCAGCCCCAGCATTTT
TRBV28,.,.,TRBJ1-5,CATSGRPGKIQPQHF,TGTGCCACCTCTGGCCGCCCAGGGAAAATTCAGCCCCAGCATTTT
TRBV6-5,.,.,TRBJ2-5,CASSPGVPFQETQYF,TGTGCCAGCAGTCCAGGGGTCCCATTCCAAGAGACCCAGTACTTC
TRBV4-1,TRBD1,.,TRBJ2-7,CASSQVRDRGYEQYF,TGCGCCAGCAGCCAGGTCCGGGACAGGGGGTACGAGCAGTACTTC
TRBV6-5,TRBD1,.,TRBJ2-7,CASTPGGIYEQYF,TGTGCCAGCACCCCAGGGGGCATCTACGAGCAGTACTTC
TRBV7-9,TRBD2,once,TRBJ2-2,CASSLRGLVTDQNTGELFF,TGTGCCAGCAGCTTACGCGGACTAGTGACGGATCAGAACACCGGGGAGCTGTTTTTT
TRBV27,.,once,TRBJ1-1,CASSAQVNTEAFF,TGTGCCAGCAGTGCACAGGTTAACACTGAAGCTTTCTTT
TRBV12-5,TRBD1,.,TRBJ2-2,CASGLVPGTGTGELFF,TGTGCTAGTGGTTTGGTCCCCGGGACAGGGACCGGGGAGCTGTTTTTT
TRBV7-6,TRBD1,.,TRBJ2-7,CASSLGGTGVYEQYF,TGTGCCAGCAGCCTGGGGGGGACAGGGGTTTACGAGCAGTACTTC
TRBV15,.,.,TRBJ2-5,CATSRSGETQYF,TGTGCCACCAGCAGATCAGGGGAGACCCAGTACTTC
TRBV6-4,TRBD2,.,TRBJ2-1,CASSRAGATYNEQFF,TGTGCCAGCAGTCGAGCGGGAGCGACTTACAATGAGCAGTTCTTC
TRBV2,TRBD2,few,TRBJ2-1,CASSGGGVSPPLIEQFF,TGTGCCAGCAGTGGGGGGGGAGTTTCGCCGCCTTTAATCGAGCAGTTCTTC
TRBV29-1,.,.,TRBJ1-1,CSGSLGGTEAFF,TGCAGCGGGAGCCTGGGAGGCACTGAAGCTTTCTTT
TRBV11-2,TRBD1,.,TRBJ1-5,CASSSSSGTAGNQPQHF,TGTGCCAGCAGCAGTTCTTCCGGGACAGCTGGTAATCAGCCCCAGCATTTT
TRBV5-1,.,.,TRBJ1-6,CASSFAYTANSPLHF,TGCGCCAGCAGCTTCGCCTATACAGCTAATTCACCCCTCCACTTT
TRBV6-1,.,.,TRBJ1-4,CASRDTGIEKLFF,TGTGCCAGCAGGGACACAGGCATTGAAAAACTGTTTTTT
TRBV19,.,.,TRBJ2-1,CASSGGVLENEQFF,TGTGCCAGTAGTGGCGGGGTACTGGAGAATGAGCAGTTCTTC
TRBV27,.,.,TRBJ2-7,CASSSSGGPPYPYEQYF,TGTGCCAGCAGTTCGTCCGGAGGTCCCCCCTACCCCTACGAGCAGTACTTC
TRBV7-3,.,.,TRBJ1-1,CASSRTVNTEAFF,TGTGCCAGCAGCCGGACAGTGAACACTGAAGCTTTCTTT
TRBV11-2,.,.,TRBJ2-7,CASSYTRGANYEQYF,TGTGCCAGCAGCTATACACGGGGGGCAAACTACGAGCAGTACTTC
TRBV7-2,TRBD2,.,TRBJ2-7,CASLYGGGSSYEQYF,TGTGCCAGCTTATACGGCGGGGGATCGTCCTACGAGCAGTACTTC
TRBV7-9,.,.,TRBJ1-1,CSSSSQGGTEAFF,TGTTCCAGCAGCTCGCAGGGTGGGACTGAAGCTTTCTTT
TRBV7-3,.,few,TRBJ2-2,CASSPGRDGGELFF,TGTGCCAGCAGCCCGGGGCGGGACGGCGGGGAGCTGTTTTTT
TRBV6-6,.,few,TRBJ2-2,CASSYSSRFSTGELFF,TGTGCCAGCAGTTACTCGTCCAGGTTTTCTACCGGGGAGCTGTTTTTT
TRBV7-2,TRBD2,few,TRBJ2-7,CASSSTKGLAGVDEQYF,TGTGCCAGCAGCTCAACAAAGGGACTAGCGGGGGTCGACGAGCAGTACTTC
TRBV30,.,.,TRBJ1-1,CAWRPDRNTEAFF,TGTGCCTGGAGACCGGACAGGAACACTGAAGCTTTCTTT
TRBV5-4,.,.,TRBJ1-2,CASSLAQNYGYTF,TGTGCCAGCAGCTTGGCTCAGAACTATGGCTACACCTTC
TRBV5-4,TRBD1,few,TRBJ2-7,CASSLGQGEQYF,TGTGCCAGCAGCTTGGGACAGGGCGAGCAGTACTTC
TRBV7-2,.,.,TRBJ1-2,CASSPPGQQGLGYGYTF,TGTGCCAGCAGCCCGCCGGGACAACAAGGGCTGGGCTATGGCTACACCTTC
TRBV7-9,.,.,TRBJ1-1,CASSLGGRTDQAFF,TGTGCCAGCAGCTTAGGAGGGCGAACAGATCAAGCTTTCTTT
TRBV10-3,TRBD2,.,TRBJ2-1,CAISESGAGGPFEQFF,TGTGCCATCAGTGAGTCGGGAGCGGGGGGCCCCTTTGAGCAGTTCTTC